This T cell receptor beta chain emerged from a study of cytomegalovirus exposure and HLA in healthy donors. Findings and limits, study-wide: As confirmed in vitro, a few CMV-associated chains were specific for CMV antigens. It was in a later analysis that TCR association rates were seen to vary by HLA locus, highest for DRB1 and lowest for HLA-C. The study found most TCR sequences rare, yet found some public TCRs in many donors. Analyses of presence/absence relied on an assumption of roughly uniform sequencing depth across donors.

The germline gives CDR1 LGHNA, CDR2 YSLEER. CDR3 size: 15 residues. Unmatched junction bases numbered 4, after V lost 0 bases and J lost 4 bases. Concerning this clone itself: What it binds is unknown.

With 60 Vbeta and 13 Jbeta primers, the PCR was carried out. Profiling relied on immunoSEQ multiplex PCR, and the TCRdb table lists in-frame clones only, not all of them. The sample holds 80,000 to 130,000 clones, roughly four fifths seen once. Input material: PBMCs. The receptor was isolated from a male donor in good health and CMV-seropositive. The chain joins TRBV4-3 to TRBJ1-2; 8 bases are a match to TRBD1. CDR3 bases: TGCGCCAGCAGCCAAGACTGGACAGGGACCTATGGCTACACCTTC. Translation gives CASSQDWTGTYGYTF.